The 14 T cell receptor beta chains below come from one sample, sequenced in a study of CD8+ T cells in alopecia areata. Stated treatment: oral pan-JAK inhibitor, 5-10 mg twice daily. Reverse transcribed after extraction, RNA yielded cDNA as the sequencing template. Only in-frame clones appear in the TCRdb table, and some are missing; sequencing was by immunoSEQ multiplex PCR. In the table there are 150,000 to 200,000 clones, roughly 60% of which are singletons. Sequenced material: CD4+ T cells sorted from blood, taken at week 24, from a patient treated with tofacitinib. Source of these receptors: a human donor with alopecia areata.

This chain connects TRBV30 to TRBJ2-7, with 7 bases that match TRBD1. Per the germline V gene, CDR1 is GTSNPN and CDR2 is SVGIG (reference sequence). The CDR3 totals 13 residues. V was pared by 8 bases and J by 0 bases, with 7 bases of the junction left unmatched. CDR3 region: CAGTGESSYEQYF. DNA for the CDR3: TGTGCCGGCACAGGGGAATCCTCCTACGAGCAGTACTTC. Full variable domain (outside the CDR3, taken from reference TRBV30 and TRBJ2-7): SQTIHQWPATLVQPVGSPLSLECTVEGTSNPNLYWYRQAAGRGLQLLFYSVGIGQISSEVPQNLSASRPQDRQFILSSKKLLLSDSGFYLCAGTGESSYEQYFGPGTRLTVT.

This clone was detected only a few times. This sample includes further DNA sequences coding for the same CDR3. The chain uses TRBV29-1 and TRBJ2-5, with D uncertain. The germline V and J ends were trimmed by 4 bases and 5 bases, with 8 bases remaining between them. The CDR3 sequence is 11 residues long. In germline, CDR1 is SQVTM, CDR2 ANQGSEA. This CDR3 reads CSVGTGETQYF. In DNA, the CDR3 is TGCAGCGTTGGGACCGGCGAGACCCAGTACTTC.

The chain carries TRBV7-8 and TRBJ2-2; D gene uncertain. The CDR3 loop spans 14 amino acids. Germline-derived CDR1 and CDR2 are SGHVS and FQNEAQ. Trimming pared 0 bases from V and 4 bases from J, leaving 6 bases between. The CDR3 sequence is CASSLAGSTGELFF. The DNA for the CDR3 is TGTGCCAGCAGCTTAGCGGGTAGCACCGGGGAGCTGTTTTTT.

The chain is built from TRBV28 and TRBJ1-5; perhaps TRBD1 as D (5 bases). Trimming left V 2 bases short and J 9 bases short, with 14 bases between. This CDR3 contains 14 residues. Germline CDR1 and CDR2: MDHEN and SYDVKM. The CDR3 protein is CASSLPQGIGPQHF. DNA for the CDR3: TGTGCCAGCAGTTTACCCCAGGGAATAGGGCCCCAGCATTTT.

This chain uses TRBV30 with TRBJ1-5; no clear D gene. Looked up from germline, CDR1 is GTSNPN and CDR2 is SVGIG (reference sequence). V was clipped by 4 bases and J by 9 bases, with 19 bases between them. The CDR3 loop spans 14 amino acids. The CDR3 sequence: CAWKDGRRGWPQHF. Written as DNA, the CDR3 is TGTGCCTGGAAGGATGGACGGCGGGGTTGGCCCCAGCATTTT.

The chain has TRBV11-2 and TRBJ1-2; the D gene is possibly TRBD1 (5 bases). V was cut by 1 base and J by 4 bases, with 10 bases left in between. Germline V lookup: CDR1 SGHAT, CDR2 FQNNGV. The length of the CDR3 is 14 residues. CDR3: CASSLAGRGYGYTF. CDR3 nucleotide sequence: TGTGCCAGCAGCTTAGCGGGGCGCGGCTATGGCTACACCTTC.

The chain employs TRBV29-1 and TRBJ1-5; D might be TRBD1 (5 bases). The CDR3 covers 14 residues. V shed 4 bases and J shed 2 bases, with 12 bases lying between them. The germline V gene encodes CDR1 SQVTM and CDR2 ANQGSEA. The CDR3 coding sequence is TGCAGCGTTGGTCAGGGAAACGGCAATCAGCCCCAGCATTTT. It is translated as CSVGQGNGNQPQHF.

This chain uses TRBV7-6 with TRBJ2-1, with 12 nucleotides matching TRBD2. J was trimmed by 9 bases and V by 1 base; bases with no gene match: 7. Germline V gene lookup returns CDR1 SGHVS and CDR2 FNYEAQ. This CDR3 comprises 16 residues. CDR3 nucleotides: TGTGCCAGCAGCTTAGGGACTAGCGGGACTAGGGCTGAGCAGTTCTTC. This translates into CASSLGTSGTRAEQFF.

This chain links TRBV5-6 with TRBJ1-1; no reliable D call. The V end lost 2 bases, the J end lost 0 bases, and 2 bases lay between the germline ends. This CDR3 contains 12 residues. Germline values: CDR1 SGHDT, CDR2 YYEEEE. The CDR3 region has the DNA TGTGCCAGCAGCTTAGTGAACACTGAAGCTTTCTTT. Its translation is CASSLVNTEAFF.

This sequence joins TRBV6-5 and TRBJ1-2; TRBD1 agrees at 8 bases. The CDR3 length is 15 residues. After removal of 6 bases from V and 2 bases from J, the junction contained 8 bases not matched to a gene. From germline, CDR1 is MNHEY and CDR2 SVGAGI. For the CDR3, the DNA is TGTGCCAGCAGCCGGTCCGGGACAGGAAACTATGGCTACACCTTC. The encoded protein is CASSRSGTGNYGYTF.

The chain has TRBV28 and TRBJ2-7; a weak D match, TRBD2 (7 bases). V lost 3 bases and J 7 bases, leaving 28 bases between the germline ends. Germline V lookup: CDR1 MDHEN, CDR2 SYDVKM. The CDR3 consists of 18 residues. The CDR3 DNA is TGTGCCAGCAGTTTGAGGCCCGTCCTGGCGGGGGCCCTAAGGGAGCAGTACTTC. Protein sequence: CASSLRPVLAGALREQYF.

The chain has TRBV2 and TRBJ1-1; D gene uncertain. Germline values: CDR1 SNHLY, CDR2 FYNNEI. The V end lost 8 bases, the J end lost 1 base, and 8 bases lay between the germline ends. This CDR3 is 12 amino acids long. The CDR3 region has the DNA TGTGCCAGCGGTTCCGAGAACACTGAAGCTTTCTTT. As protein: CASGSENTEAFF.

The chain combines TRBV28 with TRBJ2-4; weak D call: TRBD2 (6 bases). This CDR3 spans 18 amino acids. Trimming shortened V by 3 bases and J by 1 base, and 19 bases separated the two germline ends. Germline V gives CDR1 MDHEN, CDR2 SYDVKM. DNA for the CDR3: TGTGCCAGCAGTTTTCTAGACATTGGCCGGGAGGCCAAAAACATTCAGTACTTC. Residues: CASSFLDIGREAKNIQYF. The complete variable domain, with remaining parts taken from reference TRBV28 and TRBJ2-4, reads DVKVTQSSRYLVKRTGEKVFLECVQDMDHENMFWYRQDPGLGLRLIYFSYDVKMKEKGDIPEGYSVSREKKERFSLILESASTNQTSMYLCASSFLDIGREAKNIQYFGAGTRLSVL.

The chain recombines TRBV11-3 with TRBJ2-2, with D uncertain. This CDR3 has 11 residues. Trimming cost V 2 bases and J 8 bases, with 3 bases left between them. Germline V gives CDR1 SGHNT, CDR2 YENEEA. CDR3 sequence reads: CASSLRGELFF. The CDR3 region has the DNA TGTGCCAGCAGCTTAAGGGGGGAGCTGTTTTTT.